Below, 26 T cell receptor beta chains from the same sample are listed, as sequenced in a study of blood T cells in healthy people across ages. Primed by a sample-barcoded 5' primer and a J-beta primer mix, a second PCR proceeded for about 6 to 12 cycles. TCRdb reprocessed the 5' RACE reads via MiXCR and lists one record per CDR3 protein. The sample carries 590,000 or so distinct CDR3 sequences, roughly 30% recorded once. The material sequenced was blood. The receptors were gathered from a woman of 80 years or more in good health.

This clonotype was counted ten times or more. A much larger clone is a single base away; this may be a read error. The chain carries TRBV7-2 and TRBJ2-7; 8 nucleotides line up with TRBD1. The CDR3 runs 14 residues. Looked up from germline, CDR1 is SGHTA and CDR2 is FQGNSA. After removal of 4 bases from V and 2 bases from J, the junction contained 4 bases not matched to a gene. The CDR3 nucleotides are TGTGCCAGCAGCTGTGGGACAGGAGCCTACGAGCAGTACTTC. This gives the protein CASSCGTGAYEQYF.

The rearrangement links TRBV7-3 to TRBJ2-5, with D possibly TRBD2 on 6 matching bases. The CDR3 runs to 14 residues. CDR1 SGHTA and CDR2 FQGTGA come from the germline V gene. The V and J ends lost 5 bases and 11 bases respectively, with 21 bases between them. The CDR3 DNA sequence: TGTGCCAGCAGCCCTGCCGGGGGAATCAATGAGCAGTACTTC. Protein sequence: CASSPAGGINEQYF.

Only a few counts were recorded for this clonotype. The chain employs TRBV12-3 or TRBV12-4 and TRBJ1-1; 7 bases agree with TRBD1. V lost 2 bases and J lost 5; bases outside the gene matches: 8. CDR3 length: 15 amino acids. Written as DNA, the CDR3 is TGTGCCAGCAGTTTACAGGGGGGATCGACGACTGAAGCTTTCTTT. This encodes CASSLQGGSTTEAFF.

This clonotype appeared many times. V is TRBV20-1 and J is TRBJ2-3; D remains unclear. There are 12 residues in the CDR3. Trimming left V 2 bases short and J 1 base short, with 4 bases between. CDR1 is DFQATT, CDR2 SNEGSKA, per germline (reference sequence). In DNA, the CDR3 is TGCAGTGCTAGACCCGGCACAGATACGCAGTATTTT. It codes for CSARPGTDTQYF.

The sample holds many counts of this clonotype. This chain connects TRBV6-1 to TRBJ1-5; D unresolved. Trimming cost V 2 bases and J 4 bases, with 6 bases left between them. Per germline, CDR1 MNHNS and CDR2 SASEGT. The CDR3 runs to 13 residues. This CDR3 reads CASSEYGNQPQHF. For the CDR3, the DNA is TGTGCCAGCAGTGAATACGGAAATCAGCCCCAGCATTTT.

In regard to this clonotype: An end of the junction differs from the germline gene, which may be a read error. The gene calls are TRBV7-9 and TRBJ2-4; D may be TRBD1 or TRBD2 (5 bases each). The J call may be mistaken, given a closer DNA end match to TRBJ2-7. CDR1 is SEHNR and CDR2 is FQNEAQ in the germline V gene (reference sequence). The CDR3 is 13 residues long. CDR3 in DNA: TGTGCCAGCGGCTTAGTGGGGGCCTACGAGCAGTACTTC. It yields the protein CASGLVGAYEQYF.

This clonotype was observed many times. V gene TRBV24-1 combines with J gene TRBJ2-3, with 10 bases that match TRBD2. Germline V gene data show CDR1 as KGHDR and CDR2 as SFDVKD. The ends lost 3 bases at V and 1 base at J; junction bases unmatched: 3. There are 16 residues in the CDR3. This CDR3 reads CATSDPLAGRTDTQYF. CDR3 nucleotides: TGTGCCACCAGTGATCCACTAGCGGGACGCACAGATACGCAGTATTTT.

V is TRBV11-2 and J is TRBJ2-4, with 12 bases that match TRBD1. CDR1 and CDR2 from the germline V gene are SGHAT and FQNNGV. The CDR3 spans 15 residues. After removal of 7 bases from V and 13 bases from J, the junction contained 14 bases not matched to a gene. CDR3 region: CASNKPGQGAKEQYF. As DNA, the CDR3 is TGTGCCAGCAACAAACCGGGACAGGGGGCTAAAGAGCAGTACTTC.

V and J are TRBV9 and TRBJ2-2; weak D call: TRBD1 (5 bases). V lost 3 bases, J lost 5 bases, and 5 bases lay in between. CDR1 and CDR2 from the germline V gene are SGDLS and YYNGEE. This CDR3 comprises 12 residues. The CDR3 sequence is CASSAGTGELFF. CDR3 bases: TGTGCCAGCAGCGCAGGGACCGGGGAGCTGTTTTTT. Combining the CDR3 with reference TRBV9 and TRBJ2-2 gives the whole variable domain DSGVTQTPKHLITATGQRVTLRCSPRSGDLSVYWYQQSLDQGLQFLIQYYNGEERAKGNILERFSAQQFPDLHSELNLSSLELGDSALYFCASSAGTGELFFGEGSRLTVL.

The chain combines TRBV27 with TRBJ1-5, with a weak D call TRBD1 (5 bases). The CDR3 runs to 14 residues. Germline V gene sequence: CDR1 MNHEY, CDR2 SMNVEV (reference sequence). Trimming pared 3 bases from V and 6 bases from J, leaving 12 bases between. The CDR3 DNA follows: TGTGCCAGCAGTTTTGTAGGGGTCGGTCAGCCCCAGCATTTT. This sequence encodes CASSFVGVGQPQHF.

Regarding this clonotype: This CDR3 fails to terminate in the conserved phenylalanine or tryptophan, so it likely reflects a read error. The gene calls are TRBV20-1 and TRBJ2-5; weak D call: TRBD1 (6 bases). The last part of the DNA fits TRBJ2-1 better; the J call may be wrong. The length of the CDR3 is 12 residues. Germline loops: CDR1 DFQATT, CDR2 SNEGSKA (reference sequence). CDR3: CSEQGRQETQFV. Written as DNA, the CDR3 is TGCAGTGAACAGGGCCGCCAAGAGACCCAGTTCGTC.

This clonotype occurred a few times. A much more abundant neighbour one base away suggests this may be a read error. The V gene is TRBV7-2, the J gene TRBJ2-4, with 11 bases identical to TRBD1. The V gene's germline CDR1 is SGHTA and CDR2 FQGNSA. J was trimmed by 7 bases and V by 2 bases; bases with no gene match: 7. The CDR3 sequence is 16 residues long. CDR3 DNA sequence: TGTGCCAGCAGCTTAAGGACAGGGGGCTTACGGAACATTCAGTACTTC. It translates to CASSLRTGGLRNIQYF. Filled out from reference TRBV7-2 and TRBJ2-4, the complete variable domain reads GAGVSQSPSNKVTEKGKDVELRCDPISGHTALYWYRQSLGQGLEFLIYFQGNSAPDKSGLPSDRFSAERTGGSVSTLTIQRTQQEDSAVYLCASSLRTGGLRNIQYFGAGTRLSVL.

The sample holds a few counts of this clonotype. CDR3 sequence reads: CASSVTDMNEKLFF. The CDR3 bases are TGTGCCAGCAGCGTAACAGATATGAATGAAAAACTGTTTTTT. This chain uses TRBV9 with TRBJ1-4, with D unclear. Germline V CDR1 and CDR2: SGDLS, YYNGEE. The ends were cut back, 1 base at V and 5 bases at J, with 9 bases in the middle. There are 14 residues in the CDR3.

The chain couples TRBV6-5 to TRBJ2-3; 8 bases line up with TRBD2. Germline assignment: CDR1 MNHEY and CDR2 SVGAGI. With V trimmed by 7 bases and J by 6 bases, 9 bases remained unmatched. This CDR3 region has 14 residues. The CDR3 sequence: CASTGREERDTQYF. In DNA, the CDR3 is TGTGCCAGCACAGGGCGGGAGGAAAGGGATACGCAGTATTTT.

In its sample, this clonotype was seen many times. The V gene is TRBV5-4, the J gene TRBJ2-5; the D gene is possibly TRBD1 (6 bases). Germline values: CDR1 SGHNT, CDR2 YYREEE (reference sequence). The germline V and J ends were trimmed by 0 bases and 5 bases, with 8 bases remaining between them. This CDR3 comprises 13 residues. The CDR3 sequence: CASSLADSETQYF. DNA for the CDR3: TGTGCCAGCAGCTTGGCGGACAGTGAGACCCAGTACTTC.

This clonotype was counted a few times. V gene TRBV12-3 or TRBV12-4 combines with J gene TRBJ1-5; D uncertain. This CDR3 has 14 amino acids. Trimming shortened V by 3 bases and J by 3 bases, and 9 bases separated the two germline ends. CDR3 DNA sequence: TGTGCCAGCAGTTTTGGCCGGGACAATCAGCCCCAGCATTTT. It encodes CASSFGRDNQPQHF.

In this sample, this clonotype turned up a few times. Possible read error: a much larger clone is one base away. The chain recombines TRBV3-1 with TRBJ2-1; D gene unclear. Germline V gene lookup returns CDR1 LGHDT and CDR2 YNNKEL (reference sequence). CDR3 length equals 14 residues. Trimming took 5 bases from V and 4 from J, leaving 12 bases between them. In nucleotides, the CDR3 is TGTGCCAGCAGCGGAAACCACCGATACAATGAGCAGTTCTTC. This encodes CASSGNHRYNEQFF.

Ten or more counts support this clonotype. This chain uses TRBV6-2 or TRBV6-3 with TRBJ1-5; 8 nucleotides align to TRBD1. V shed 6 bases and J 1 base; nucleotides not matched to a gene: 5. This CDR3 is built from 15 residues. From germline, CDR1 is MNHEY and CDR2 SVGEGT. The CDR3 region is CASRPTGVSNQPQHF. The CDR3, as DNA: TGTGCCAGCAGACCGACAGGGGTAAGCAATCAGCCCCAGCATTTT.

J is TRBJ1-1 and V is TRBV19; D not certain. Germline V CDR1 and CDR2: LNHDA, SQIVND (reference sequence). Trimming left V 5 bases short and J 1 base short, with 14 bases between. CDR3 size: 15 residues. The CDR3 sequence is CASSASRQANTEAFF. The DNA of the CDR3 is TGTGCCAGTAGTGCGTCCCGGCAGGCGAACACTGAAGCTTTCTTT.

As to this clonotype: This may be a read error: a much more frequent sequence differs by one nucleotide. This sequence joins TRBV7-2 and TRBJ2-5, with TRBD2 as a possible D gene (6 bases). Judging by the DNA end, TRBJ2-7 fits better; the J call may be wrong. The CDR3 loop spans 14 amino acids. Germline V gives CDR1 SGHTA, CDR2 FQGNSA. The CDR3 sequence: CASSRAGPSNEQYF. CDR3 coding DNA: TGTGCCAGCAGCCGAGCGGGCCCGTCCAACGAGCAGTACTTC.

This clonotype was counted at least ten times. The CDR3 reads CASSPTSLSPFF. The DNA for the CDR3 is TGTGCCAGCAGCCCCACGTCACTTTCCCCGTTCTTC. This chain uses TRBV7-9 with TRBJ2-1; D is undetermined. The CDR3 consists of 12 residues. The V end lost 5 bases, the J end lost 15 bases, and 17 bases lay between the germline ends. CDR1 SEHNR and CDR2 FQNEAQ come from the germline V gene (reference sequence).

This clonotype was seen ten or more times. V gene TRBV10-3 combines with J gene TRBJ1-5, with 9 bases matching TRBD1. J lost 1 base, V lost 5 bases, and 3 bases had no gene match. The CDR3 is 15 residues long. Germline assignment: CDR1 ENHRY and CDR2 SYGVKD. In DNA form, the CDR3 reads TGTGCCATCAGTAGACAGGGGGGCAGCAATCAGCCCCAGCATTTT. Amino acid sequence: CAISRQGGSNQPQHF.

This clonotype has just a few counts. This chain uses TRBV6-1 with TRBJ1-5, with D tentatively TRBD1 (5 bases). The CDR3 is 13 residues long. Germline values: CDR1 MNHNS, CDR2 SASEGT. Trimming took 11 bases from V and 7 from J, leaving 18 bases between them. This CDR3 is CASDGGGLQPQHF. The CDR3 DNA follows: TGTGCCTCCGACGGGGGAGGGTTACAGCCCCAGCATTTT.

This clonotype occurred once. A read error may explain this, as a much larger clone is one base away. The chain recombines TRBV20-1 with TRBJ2-5, with TRBD2 as a possible D gene (5 bases). V lost 4 bases, J lost 11 bases, and 23 bases lay in between. Per the germline V gene, CDR1 is DFQATT and CDR2 is SNEGSKA (reference sequence). This CDR3 is built from 14 residues. The CDR3, as DNA: TGCAGTGCTAAACCCGGTACTAGGGTTAATGAGCAGTACTTC. This translates into CSAKPGTRVNEQYF.

This clonotype was observed once. A read error may be the cause here, since a much bigger clone is one base away. The chain is built from TRBV3-1 and TRBJ1-5; no firm D call. The CDR3 is 13 amino acids. Germline loops: CDR1 LGHDT, CDR2 YNNKEL (reference sequence). In DNA, the CDR3 is TGTGCCAGCAGCTATAAAAGTGGTCAGCCCCTGCATTTT. Translated: CASSYKSGQPLHF.

This clonotype has more than one count but fewer than ten. This chain links TRBV7-3 with TRBJ1-1; D possibly corresponds to TRBD1 (5 bases). V lost 0 bases and J 4 bases, leaving 9 bases between the germline ends. This CDR3 has 14 amino acids. The germline V gene encodes CDR1 SGHTA and CDR2 FQGTGA. In nucleotides, the CDR3 is TGTGCCAGCAGCTTAACGGGCAGGGCCACTGAAGCTTTCTTT. Translating it yields CASSLTGRATEAFF.